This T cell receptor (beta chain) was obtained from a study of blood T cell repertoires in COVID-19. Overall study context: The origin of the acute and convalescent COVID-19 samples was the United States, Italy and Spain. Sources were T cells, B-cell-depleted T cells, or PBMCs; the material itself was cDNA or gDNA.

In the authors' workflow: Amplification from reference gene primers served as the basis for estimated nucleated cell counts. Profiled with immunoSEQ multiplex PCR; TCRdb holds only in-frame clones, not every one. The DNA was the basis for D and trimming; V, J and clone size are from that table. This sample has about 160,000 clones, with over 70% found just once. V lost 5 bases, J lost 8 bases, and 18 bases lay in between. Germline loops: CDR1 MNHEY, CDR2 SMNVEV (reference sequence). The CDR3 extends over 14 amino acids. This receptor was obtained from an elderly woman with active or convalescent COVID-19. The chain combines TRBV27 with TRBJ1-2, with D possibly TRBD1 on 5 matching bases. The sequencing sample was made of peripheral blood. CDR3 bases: TGTGCCAGCAGTCGCGGGACCCAAAGCTCCGGCTACACCTTC. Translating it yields CASSRGTQSSGYTF.